This section outlines one T cell receptor (beta chain) sequence together with its context. Its antigen is currently unknown. The data belong to a study of post-analysis software for immune sequencing data. Looking at the study overall: Relapsing-remitting, secondary progressive and progressive-relapsing multiple sclerosis courses were included.

Study observations and caveats: Samples prepared in the same batch strongly co-clustered by F measure. In patients, five or six TRBV segments were more frequent than in controls, with TRBV5-6, TRBV5-1 and TRBV20-1 among them.

The CDR3 spans 16 residues. Germline CDR1 is ENHRY and CDR2 is SYGVKD. V lost 6 bases, J lost 2 bases, and 10 bases stayed unmatched. Unique molecular identifiers were built into the TCR beta cDNA libraries. Each batch of about 0.95 to 10 million T cells produced 500,000 to 550,000 cDNA molecules. TCRdb passed the PCR reads through MiXCR, listing each CDR3 protein once. The table records around 770,000 distinct CDR3 sequences, 46% of them present only once. The chain carries TRBV10-3 and TRBJ2-3, with TRBD2 matching 8 bases. Sample: blood. This TCR derives from a girl under 18 with multiple sclerosis. CDR3 loop: CAISGKGLVTTDTQYF. CDR3 bases: TGTGCCATCAGCGGGAAGGGACTAGTTACCACAGATACGCAGTATTTT.